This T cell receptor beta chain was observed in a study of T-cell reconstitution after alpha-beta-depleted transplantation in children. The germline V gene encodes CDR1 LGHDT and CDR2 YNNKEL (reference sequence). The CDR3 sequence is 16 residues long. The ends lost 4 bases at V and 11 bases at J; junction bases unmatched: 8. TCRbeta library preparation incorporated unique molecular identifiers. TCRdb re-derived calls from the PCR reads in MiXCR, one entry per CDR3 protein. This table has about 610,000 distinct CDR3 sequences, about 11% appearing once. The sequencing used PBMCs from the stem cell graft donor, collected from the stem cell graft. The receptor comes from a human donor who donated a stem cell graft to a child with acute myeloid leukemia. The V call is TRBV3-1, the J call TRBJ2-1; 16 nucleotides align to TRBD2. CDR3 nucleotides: TGTGCCAGCAGCCTCCGGGGGACTAGCGGGAGGGCCAAGCAGTTCTTC. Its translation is CASSLRGTSGRAKQFF.